A selection of T cell receptor beta chains follows, all from one sample in a study of PD-L1 blockade in urothelial cancer. This table comes from immunoSEQ multiplex PCR, and its TCRdb copy is limited to in-frame clones, with some not included. The sample includes approximately 86,000 clones, around four fifths of them seen just once. Specimen: PBMCs, collected around atezolizumab (anti-PD-L1) treatment. All receptors come from a man aged 40-49 years with urothelial cancer. CDR3s include the opening cysteine and the closing phenylalanine or tryptophan. The D gene is left open where the match is weak. Some rows mark clone size as missing; the rest say once, few, many or name a class of expanded clone.

v_gene: TRBV10-3
abundance: -
d_gene: TRBD1
len: 12
j_gene: TRBJ2-7
CDR3nt: TGTGCCACCCAGGGACAGGGGGGAGAGCAGTACTTC
CDR3aa: CATQGQGGEQYF

v_gene: TRBV19
abundance: -
d_gene: TRBD1
len: 13
j_gene: TRBJ2-3
CDR3nt: TGTGCCAGTGGCACAGGGGGCTCGGATACGCAGTATTTT
CDR3aa: CASGTGGSDTQYF

v_gene: TRBV29-1
abundance: -
d_gene: -
len: 13
j_gene: TRBJ2-5
CDR3nt: TGCAGCGTCCTACAGGAGGAGGGGAGGACCCAGTACTTC
CDR3aa: CSVLQEEGRTQYF

v_gene: TRBV7-8
abundance: -
d_gene: TRBD1
len: 13
j_gene: TRBJ1-2
CDR3nt: TGTGCCAGCACCTCCCCAGGGGGCTATGGCTACACCTTC
CDR3aa: CASTSPGGYGYTF

v_gene: TRBV7-2
abundance: -
d_gene: -
len: 13
j_gene: TRBJ2-7
CDR3nt: TGTGCCAGCAGCTCCGGGAGACCCTACGAGCAGTACTTC
CDR3aa: CASSSGRPYEQYF

v_gene: TRBV28
abundance: few
d_gene: -
len: 13
j_gene: TRBJ2-1
CDR3nt: TGTGCCAGCAGTTTATCAGGGAAAGGTGAGCAGTTCTTC
CDR3aa: CASSLSGKGEQFF

v_gene: TRBV7-9
abundance: -
d_gene: -
len: 13
j_gene: TRBJ2-5
CDR3nt: TGTGCCAGCAGCTCCTCTGTGTTGGAGACCCAGTACTTC
CDR3aa: CASSSSVLETQYF

v_gene: TRBV2
abundance: -
d_gene: TRBD1
len: 15
j_gene: TRBJ1-1
CDR3nt: TGTGCCAGCAGTGAAGCAGGGACAGGAAACACTGAAGCTTTCTTT
CDR3aa: CASSEAGTGNTEAFF

v_gene: TRBV13
abundance: -
d_gene: TRBD1
len: 18
j_gene: TRBJ1-3
CDR3nt: TGTGCCAGCAGCAAGAGACAGGGGACTGCTCTTATCGGGAACACCATATATTTT
CDR3aa: CASSKRQGTALIGNTIYF

v_gene: TRBV7-3
abundance: -
d_gene: -
len: 12
j_gene: TRBJ2-3
CDR3nt: TGTGCCAGCAGCTTAGACTCGGATACGCAGTATTTT
CDR3aa: CASSLDSDTQYF

v_gene: TRBV6-5
abundance: -
d_gene: TRBD2
len: 15
j_gene: TRBJ2-1
CDR3nt: TGTGCCAGCAGCCTCGGACTAGCGGGAAGAGGGGAGCAGTTCTTC
CDR3aa: CASSLGLAGRGEQFF

v_gene: TRBV7-9
abundance: -
d_gene: TRBD2
len: 15
j_gene: TRBJ2-7
CDR3nt: TGTGCCAGCAGCCTAGCGGGAGGGTGGTCCTACGAGCAGTACTTC
CDR3aa: CASSLAGGWSYEQYF

v_gene: TRBV11-3
abundance: few
d_gene: -
len: 13
j_gene: TRBJ1-1
CDR3nt: TGTGCCAGCAGCCAGGCACTGAACACTGAAGCTTTCTTT
CDR3aa: CASSQALNTEAFF

v_gene: TRBV5-1
abundance: -
d_gene: -
len: 12
j_gene: TRBJ2-3
CDR3nt: TGCGCCAGCAGCCCGGGTGGGGATACGCAGTATTTT
CDR3aa: CASSPGGDTQYF

v_gene: TRBV5-1
abundance: -
d_gene: -
len: 17
j_gene: TRBJ2-3
CDR3nt: TGCGCCAGCAGCGCAGGATCCGGGACTCGGACGGCTGATACGCAGTATTTT
CDR3aa: CASSAGSGTRTADTQYF

v_gene: TRBV28
abundance: -
d_gene: TRBD1
len: 14
j_gene: TRBJ2-7
CDR3nt: TGTGCCAGCAGGTCGCCGGGACAGGGTGGCGAGCAGTACTTC
CDR3aa: CASRSPGQGGEQYF

v_gene: TRBV10-3
abundance: few
d_gene: TRBD2
len: 16
j_gene: TRBJ2-2
CDR3nt: TGTGCCATCAGTGAGTTCAGGACTAGCAACACCGGGGAGCTGTTTTTT
CDR3aa: CAISEFRTSNTGELFF

v_gene: TRBV9
abundance: -
d_gene: TRBD1
len: 14
j_gene: TRBJ1-1
CDR3nt: TGTGCCAGCAGCGTAGCACAGGGGAAAACTGAAGCTTTCTTT
CDR3aa: CASSVAQGKTEAFF

v_gene: TRBV28
abundance: -
d_gene: -
len: 14
j_gene: TRBJ2-7
CDR3nt: TGTGCCAGCAGTTTAGTGGGGGCGACCCACGAGCAGTACTTC
CDR3aa: CASSLVGATHEQYF

v_gene: TRBV9
abundance: -
d_gene: -
len: 13
j_gene: TRBJ1-1
CDR3nt: TGTGCCAGCAGCGCTACAGGCTGGGGTGAAGCTTTCTTT
CDR3aa: CASSATGWGEAFF

v_gene: TRBV19
abundance: -
d_gene: -
len: 15
j_gene: TRBJ1-5
CDR3nt: TGTGCCAGTACTCCCAGGGTCAGGGTGGATCAGCCCCAGCATTTT
CDR3aa: CASTPRVRVDQPQHF

v_gene: TRBV6-1
abundance: -
d_gene: TRBD2
len: 13
j_gene: TRBJ2-7
CDR3nt: TGTGCCAGCAGTGATGGCGGGAGATACGAGCAGTACTTC
CDR3aa: CASSDGGRYEQYF